This T cell receptor beta chain was obtained from a study of blood T cell repertoires in COVID-19. For the study at large: Italy, Spain and the United States were the sources of the convalescent and acute COVID-19 samples. The analysed material was cDNA or gDNA that came from T cells, B-cell-depleted T cells, or PBMCs.

Per the study methods: Reference gene primer amplification in the assay estimated nucleated cell counts. The protocol was immunoSEQ multiplex PCR, while the TCRdb copy is restricted to in-frame clones and leaves out a portion. V and J calls and clone size are those listed in that table; D and trimming were worked out from the DNA. The sample records around 250,000 clones, about 86% being singletons. Trimming left V 5 bases short and J 4 bases short, with 11 bases between. The CDR3 contains 13 residues. Germline V gives CDR1 LGHDT, CDR2 YNNKEL (reference sequence). This chain links TRBV3-1 (or the pseudogene TRBV3-2) with TRBJ1-2; tentatively, D is TRBD1 (6 bases). The TCR sequence derives from a middle-aged man with active or convalescent COVID-19. The sample comprised peripheral blood. DNA for the CDR3: TGTGCCAGCAGCGAGGGGGACGGCTATGGCTACACCTTC. This encodes CASSEGDGYGYTF.